This entry features one T cell receptor (beta chain) sequence. The data belong to a study of T cell changes during pregnancy in multiple sclerosis. Per the germline V gene, CDR1 is SGHTA and CDR2 is FQGNSA. The CDR3 covers 16 residues. After removal of 1 base from V and 9 bases from J, the junction contained 8 bases not matched to a gene. Measured with immunoSEQ multiplex PCR; TCRdb has only the in-frame clones, and not every one. Here the sample spans tens of thousands of clones, around 92% being singletons. The rearrangement uses TRBV7-2 and TRBJ1-6, with 8 bases matching TRBD1. The sample here was CD4+ T cells from peripheral blood mononuclear cells, taken after pregnancy. The source of this sequence is a female donor in good health, enrolled as a control in a pregnancy study. DNA of the CDR3: TGTGCCAGCAGCTTAGAGAGAAGACAGGGGAGTTCACCCCTCCACTTT. It translates to CASSLERRQGSSPLHF.